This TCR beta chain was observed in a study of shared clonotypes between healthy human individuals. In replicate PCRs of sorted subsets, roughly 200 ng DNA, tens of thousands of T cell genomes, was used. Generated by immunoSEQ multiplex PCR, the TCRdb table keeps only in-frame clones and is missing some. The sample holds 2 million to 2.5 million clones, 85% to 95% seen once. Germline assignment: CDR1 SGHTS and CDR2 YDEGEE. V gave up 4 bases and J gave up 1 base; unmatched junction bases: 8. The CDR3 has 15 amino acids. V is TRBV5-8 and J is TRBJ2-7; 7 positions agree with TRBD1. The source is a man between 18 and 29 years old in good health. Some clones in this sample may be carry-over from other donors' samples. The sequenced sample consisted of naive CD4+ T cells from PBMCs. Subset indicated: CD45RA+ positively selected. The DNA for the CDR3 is TGTGCCAGCAGCCTCCGACAGGGCGGTTCCTACGAGCAGTACTTC. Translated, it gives CASSLRQGGSYEQYF.